These T cell receptor beta chains were read from a single sample in a study of technical replicates of blood from a handful of donors. Sequencing was performed with immunoSEQ multiplex PCR; in TCRdb, only in-frame clones are kept and a portion is missing. The sample shows about 72,000 clones, nearly 97% of them seen only once. The sequenced sample was T cells isolated from PBMCs. The receptors stem from a human donor in good health. Each CDR3 is given with its conserved first and last residue. The D gene is left open where the match is weak. The size field is filled for only some rows; it gives once, few, many or a size class.

d_call	v_call	j_call	clone_size	cdr3_aa	cdr3_nt
.	TRBV29-1	TRBJ1-2	.	CSVEVSQGKGFPYGYTF	TGCAGCGTTGAAGTGTCCCAGGGGAAAGGTTTCCCCTATGGCTACACCTTC
.	TRBV4-2	TRBJ2-1	.	CASSQDGRGKFF	TGTGCCAGCAGCCAAGATGGAAGGGGTAAGTTCTTC
.	TRBV7-6	TRBJ2-5	.	CASSLVWRAEGTQYF	TGTGCCAGCAGCTTAGTTTGGCGGGCGGAGGGGACCCAGTACTTC
.	TRBV11-3	TRBJ2-3	once	CASSLGSGDTQYF	TGTGCCAGCAGCTTAGGGTCGGGAGATACGCAGTATTTT
.	TRBV13	TRBJ2-7	once	CASTQRGYEQYF	TGTGCCAGCACCCAACGGGGCTACGAGCAGTACTTC
.	TRBV28	TRBJ2-7	.	CASWGGSYEQYF	TGTGCCAGCTGGGGCGGATCCTACGAGCAGTACTTC
.	TRBV7-2	TRBJ1-4	.	CASSSRGRGRFDEKLFF	TGTGCCAGCAGCTCCCGGGGGAGGGGCAGGTTTGATGAAAAACTGTTTTTT
TRBD2	TRBV6-5	TRBJ2-3	once	CASSQTSGGLDTQYF	TGTGCCAGCAGTCAAACTAGCGGGGGGTTAGATACGCAGTATTTT
TRBD1	TRBV25-1	TRBJ2-7	.	CASMGTGSYEQYF	TGTGCCAGCATGGGGACAGGATCCTACGAGCAGTACTTC
TRBD1	TRBV2	TRBJ2-2	.	CASSEQGENTGELFF	TGTGCCAGCAGTGAACAGGGGGAAAACACCGGGGAGCTGTTTTTT
.	TRBV2	TRBJ1-1	.	CASSGTGPVLITEAFF	TGTGCCAGCAGTGGAACAGGTCCCGTCCTGATCACTGAAGCTTTCTTT
TRBD1	TRBV6-1	TRBJ2-6	.	CASSVWSDRESPGANVLTF	TGTGCCAGCAGTGTTTGGTCCGACAGGGAGAGTCCTGGGGCCAACGTCCTGACTTTC
TRBD2	TRBV5-5	TRBJ2-5	.	CASSWRTSGGEETQYF	TGTGCCAGCAGCTGGAGGACTAGCGGGGGGGAAGAGACCCAGTACTTC
.	TRBV7-9	TRBJ2-7	.	CASSLGTNPYF	TGTGCCAGCAGCTTAGGGACTAATCCGTACTTC
.	TRBV6-4	TRBJ2-2	.	CASSESLAANTGELFF	TGTGCCAGCAGTGAATCCCTAGCCGCGAACACCGGGGAGCTGTTTTTT
TRBD1	TRBV5-1	TRBJ1-1	.	CASSGGQGPTEAFF	TGCGCCAGCAGCGGCGGACAGGGACCCACTGAAGCTTTCTTT
.	TRBV29-1	TRBJ2-7	.	CSVVNRGRYEQYF	TGCAGCGTTGTAAATCGAGGGAGGTACGAGCAGTACTTC
.	TRBV14	TRBJ1-2	.	CASSQDPGLLYGYTF	TGTGCCAGCAGCCAAGATCCAGGGCTTCTTTATGGCTACACCTTC
TRBD1	TRBV5-1	TRBJ1-4	.	CASSNQGQAGEKLFF	TGCGCCAGCAGCAACCAGGGACAGGCCGGCGAAAAACTGTTTTTT
.	TRBV21-1	TRBJ1-2	.	CASSKGNRWNRDNYGYTF	TGTGCCAGCAGCAAAGGCAATAGGTGGAACAGGGATAACTATGGCTACACCTTC
.	TRBV18	TRBJ2-5	.	CASSPQQGDQETQYF	TGTGCCAGCTCACCCCAACAGGGAGACCAAGAGACCCAGTACTTC
TRBD2	TRBV7-8	TRBJ2-2	.	CASSLVLSWPSGADTGELFF	TGTGCCAGCAGCTTAGTGTTAAGTTGGCCTAGCGGGGCGGACACCGGGGAGCTGTTTTTT
.	TRBV14	TRBJ2-7	.	CASSGLKDYEQYF	TGTGCCAGCAGCGGACTAAAGGACTACGAGCAGTACTTC
TRBD1	TRBV5-4	TRBJ2-7	once	CASSLGQGRSYSSYEQYF	TGTGCCAGCAGCTTAGGACAGGGACGGTCCTATAGCTCCTACGAGCAGTACTTC
TRBD2	TRBV29-1	TRBJ2-1	.	CSVEETSEGGQFF	TGCAGCGTTGAAGAGACTAGCGAAGGTGGGCAGTTCTTC
.	TRBV6-1	TRBJ1-1	.	CASNPGQSLNTEAFF	TGTGCCAGCAACCCCGGACAGTCCTTAAACACTGAAGCTTTCTTT
TRBD2	TRBV10-1	TRBJ2-1	.	CASSGKASGGANEQFF	TGCGCCAGCAGTGGGAAGGCTAGCGGAGGGGCGAATGAGCAGTTCTTC
TRBD1	TRBV5-1	TRBJ1-1	once	CASSLERTGGNTEAFF	TGCGCCAGCAGCTTGGAAAGGACAGGGGGGAACACTGAAGCTTTCTTT
.	TRBV29-1	TRBJ2-6	.	CSALLRDTPGANVLTF	TGCAGCGCCTTGCTCCGGGACACCCCTGGGGCCAACGTCCTGACTTTC